The 24 T cell receptor beta chains below all came from one sample that was sequenced in a study of T cells expressing NK-cell markers. TCRdb re-called the 5' RACE reads and shows each CDR3 protein once, DNA omitted. Its table lists some 500,000 distinct CDR3 sequences. The sample consisted of blood T cells: a sorted CD56 or NKG2C T cell subset, CD4+ or CD8+ T cells, or bulk PBMC T cells (not recorded which). All receptors come from a woman between 50 and 59 years old in good health.

The chain joins TRBV11-1 to TRBJ1-1; the D gene TCRdb calls, TRBD1, cannot be checked with no DNA. Per the germline V gene, CDR1 is SGHAT and CDR2 is FQDESV (reference sequence). This CDR3 contains 12 residues. The CDR3 loop is CASSLSGGEAFF.

CDR3 sequence: CASSLTEKAYEQYF. V and J are TRBV7-9 and TRBJ2-7. Germline V gene lookup returns CDR1 SEHNR and CDR2 FQNEAQ (reference sequence). The CDR3 covers 14 residues.

This rearrangement joins TRBV4-1 to TRBJ2-3; TCRdb's D call, TRBD1, is unchecked because there is no DNA. The germline V gene has CDR1 MGHRA and CDR2 YSYEKL. The CDR3 spans 17 residues. CDR3 residues: CASSLRGGELGTDTQYF.

The chain combines TRBV12-3 or TRBV12-4 with TRBJ2-1; TCRdb gives TRBD1 as the D gene, but with no DNA this cannot be confirmed. The CDR3 has 14 residues. CDR3 protein: CASSSQVPPHEQFF.

The V and J genes are TRBV20-1 and TRBJ2-1. Looked up from germline, CDR1 is DFQATT and CDR2 is SNEGSKA (reference sequence). This CDR3 has 12 amino acids. CDR3 protein: CSANYGFSEQFF.

The J gene is TRBJ2-3, the V gene TRBV18; the TCRdb call, TRBD2, lacks DNA for checking. The CDR3 runs to 19 residues. Germline CDR1 KGHSH, CDR2 LQKENI. CDR3 residues: CASSTQLAGGGTSTDTQYF.

The chain recombines TRBV10-3 with TRBJ1-1; TCRdb outputs TRBD1, but without DNA this stays unchecked. The CDR3 is 16 residues long. CDR1 and CDR2 from the germline V gene are ENHRY and SYGVKD. CDR3 loop: CAISGQISILNTEAFF.

V usage is TRBV28 and J usage is TRBJ2-3; TCRdb picks TRBD1, but there is no DNA to check that call. The CDR3 covers 16 residues. Germline V lookup: CDR1 MDHEN, CDR2 SYDVKM. CDR3 residues: CASSSLGTGGTDTQYF.

The chain is built from TRBV20-1 and TRBJ2-5; lacking DNA, the TRBD1 call made by TCRdb goes unchecked. The CDR3 covers 11 residues. Germline V gives CDR1 DFQATT, CDR2 SNEGSKA (reference sequence). CDR3 sequence reads: CSARKGETQYF.

The chain recombines TRBV29-1 with TRBJ2-3. This CDR3 region has 13 residues. Germline values: CDR1 SQVTM, CDR2 ANQGSEA. CDR3 residues: CSVEVEYGNTQYF.

The chain recombines TRBV20-1 with TRBJ2-1; the D gene TCRdb calls, TRBD1, cannot be checked with no DNA. Germline V gene data show CDR1 as DFQATT and CDR2 as SNEGSKA (reference sequence). The CDR3 has 13 residues. CDR3: CSVSHGGGNEQFF.

The chain employs TRBV12-3 or TRBV12-4 and TRBJ1-1. The CDR3 totals 14 residues. CDR3: CASSFLGRNTEAFF.

The chain uses TRBV20-1 and TRBJ2-3; TCRdb gives TRBD2 as the D gene, but with no DNA this cannot be confirmed. Germline V gene lookup returns CDR1 DFQATT and CDR2 SNEGSKA (reference sequence). There are 16 residues in the CDR3. CDR3 in amino acids: CSATGLAGSLADTQYF.

This chain joins TRBV6-2 or TRBV6-3 and TRBJ2-7; TCRdb's D gene call, TRBD1, goes unchecked for lack of DNA. Germline CDR1 and CDR2: MNHEY and SVGEGT. The CDR3 is made up of 13 amino acids. CDR3 loop: CASSTGESYEQYF.

V is TRBV24-1 and J is TRBJ2-1; TCRdb outputs TRBD2, but without DNA this stays unchecked. The CDR3 is 16 residues long. Germline loops: CDR1 KGHDR, CDR2 SFDVKD. CDR3 region: CATSDLTSGYGNEQFF.

The chain has TRBV7-2 and TRBJ2-3; absent DNA, TCRdb's TRBD2 call cannot be checked. The CDR3 runs 18 residues. Per the germline V gene, CDR1 is SGHTA and CDR2 is FQGNSA. The CDR3: CASSGLAGGVLYPDTQYF.

The chain carries TRBV30 and TRBJ2-2; TCRdb outputs TRBD1, but without DNA this stays unchecked. Germline lookup yields CDR1 GTSNPN and CDR2 SVGIG (reference sequence). There are 15 residues in the CDR3. CDR3 region: CAWNGGRRFNGELFF.

The chain joins TRBV4-1 to TRBJ2-1; without DNA, the TCRdb call of TRBD2 cannot be checked. The germline gives CDR1 MGHRA, CDR2 YSYEKL. The CDR3 runs 16 residues. The chain's CDR3 is CASSQSGVSSYNEQFF.

The chain has TRBV5-1 and TRBJ2-3; the TCRdb call, TRBD2, lacks DNA for checking. CDR1 is SGHRS, CDR2 YFSETQ, per germline. CDR3 length: 15 residues. The CDR3 region is CASSLGSGSPNTQYF.

The V gene is TRBV20-1, the J gene TRBJ2-1; no DNA is available, so the TRBD2 call from TCRdb remains unchecked. The CDR3 extends over 15 amino acids. Per the germline V gene, CDR1 is DFQATT and CDR2 is SNEGSKA (reference sequence). CDR3 region: CSARGGTSIYNEQFF.

This chain joins TRBV3-1 and TRBJ2-3; TCRdb gives TRBD2 as the D gene, but with no DNA this cannot be confirmed. Looked up from germline, CDR1 is LGHDT and CDR2 is YNNKEL (reference sequence). The CDR3 is 16 amino acids. This CDR3 reads CASSRREPPSTDTQYF.

J is TRBJ2-3 and V is TRBV5-1. The CDR3 contains 12 residues. The V gene's germline CDR1 is SGHRS and CDR2 YFSETQ. CDR3 protein: CASRPYADTQYF.

The V call is TRBV7-6, the J call TRBJ2-3; TCRdb lists TRBD1, though no DNA is available to test this call. Per germline, CDR1 SGHVS and CDR2 FNYEAQ. The CDR3 has 16 amino acids. CDR3 protein: CASSLGTGGFIDTQYF.

The genes are TRBV29-1 and TRBJ2-3; absent DNA, TCRdb's TRBD2 call cannot be checked. The CDR3 contains 16 residues. Germline values: CDR1 SQVTM, CDR2 ANQGSEA. The CDR3 sequence is CSVVGTADAGIDTQYF.